Each of the 32 T cell receptor beta chains below was sequenced from the same sample in a study of blood T cell repertoires in COVID-19 (dated by TCRdb to about 2020). Preparation of the library involved the immunoSEQ multiplex PCR assay. The immuneACCESS repertoire file appears here via TCRdb, limited to in-frame rearrangements. These files lack a portion of the clones; in checked studies, under half of the deficit traces to unresolved V genes, and the cause of the others is not known. The sample table contains about 190,000 clones; only one count was recorded for roughly nine tenths of them. The top ten clones comprise 2.1% of the sample. The specimen sequenced was peripheral blood. These TCRs come from a man between 65 and 85 years old with active or convalescent COVID-19.

This CDR3 is CASSSQATSGGAHEQFF. The CDR3 coding sequence is TGTGCCAGCAGCTCACAAGCGACTAGCGGGGGCGCGCATGAGCAGTTCTTC. The V gene is TRBV11-2, the J gene TRBJ2-1; 12 bases map to TRBD2. With V trimmed by 4 bases and J by 8 bases, 12 bases remained unmatched. The CDR3 loop spans 17 amino acids. Germline CDR1 and CDR2: SGHAT and FQNNGV.

The table lists this clone with a count of one. The chain combines TRBV13 with TRBJ1-5; 8 positions match TRBD1. J lost 8 bases, V lost 5 bases, and 5 bases had no gene match. The CDR3 runs 13 residues. CDR1 is PRHDT, CDR2 FYEKMQ, per germline (reference sequence). In DNA form, the CDR3 reads TGTGCCAGCAGCAGCGGACAGGGTGAGCCCCAGCATTTT. This encodes CASSSGQGEPQHF.

The chain is built from TRBV5-6 and TRBJ1-4; possible D gene TRBD1, 5 bases. Germline V gives CDR1 SGHDT, CDR2 YYEEEE. The V end was cut by 2 bases, the J end by 7 bases, with 9 bases between. The CDR3 is 13 residues long. CDR3 in amino acids: CASSFPGVEKLFF. CDR3 DNA sequence: TGTGCCAGCAGCTTTCCGGGGGTTGAAAAACTGTTTTTT. The variable domain in full, with the rest retrieved from reference TRBV5-6 and TRBJ1-4, is DAGVTQSPTHLIKTRGQQVTLRCSPKSGHDTVSWYQQALGQGPQFIFQYYEEEERQRGNFPDRFSGHQFPNYSSELNVNALLLGDSALYLCASSFPGVEKLFFGSGTQLSVL.

The chain recombines TRBV3-1 (or the pseudogene TRBV3-2) with TRBJ1-3, with D possibly matching TRBD1 (5 bases). The CDR3 has 16 amino acids. Germline V lookup: CDR1 LGHDT, CDR2 YNNKEL (reference sequence). V lost 1 base, J lost 0 bases, and 10 bases lay in between. DNA for the CDR3: TGTGCCAGCAGCCAAGTGGTTGGGGCCTCTGGAAACACCATATATTTT. Translation: CASSQVVGASGNTIYF.

This chain uses TRBV3-1 (or the pseudogene TRBV3-2) with TRBJ2-3, with D perhaps TRBD2 (6 bases). Trimming took off 3 bases at V and 6 bases at J, with 10 bases between the two ends. Germline V gene lookup returns CDR1 LGHDT and CDR2 YNNKEL (reference sequence). This CDR3 has 13 amino acids. The DNA for the CDR3 is TGTGCCAGCAGCCAGGGCGGGATGGATACGCAGTATTTT. The encoded protein is CASSQGGMDTQYF.

The rearrangement links TRBV5-1 to TRBJ1-3; 11 bases agree with TRBD1. J was trimmed by 1 base and V by 1 base; bases with no gene match: 4. The CDR3 has 17 amino acids. Germline V gives CDR1 SGHRS, CDR2 YFSETQ. This chain's CDR3 is CASSLRTGGASGNTIYF. CDR3 in DNA: TGCGCCAGCAGCTTGAGGACAGGGGGCGCATCTGGAAACACCATATATTTT. The whole variable domain, filled in from reference TRBV5-1 and TRBJ1-3, reads KAGVTQTPRYLIKTRGQQVTLSCSPISGHRSVSWYQQTPGQGLQFLFEYFSETQRNKGNFPGRFSGRQFSNSRSEMNVSTLELGDSALYLCASSLRTGGASGNTIYFGEGSWLTVV.

The chain combines TRBV25-1 with TRBJ1-1, with D unresolved. The CDR3 has 12 amino acids. Per germline, CDR1 MGHDK and CDR2 SYGVNS. V lost 5 bases to trimming and J lost 1 base, with 5 bases between them. For the CDR3, the DNA is TGTGCCAGCAGTCTACGGAACACTGAAGCTTTCTTT. Residues: CASSLRNTEAFF.

This chain joins TRBV9 and TRBJ1-5; 10 bases are a match to TRBD1. CDR3 size: 14 residues. The V gene's germline CDR1 is SGDLS and CDR2 YYNGEE. V was pared by 7 bases and J by 2 bases, with 3 bases of the junction left unmatched. CDR3 sequence reads: CASSTGGGNQPQHF. The DNA for the CDR3 is TGTGCCAGCTCGACAGGGGGCGGCAATCAGCCCCAGCATTTT.

The CDR3 reads CASRRRTSREETQYF. CDR3 DNA sequence: TGTGCCAGCAGGCGCCGGACTAGCAGGGAAGAGACCCAGTACTTC. The rearrangement joins TRBV7-2 to TRBJ2-5, with 8 bases identical to TRBD2. The CDR3 totals 15 residues. Germline loops: CDR1 SGHTA, CDR2 FQGNSA. J lost 3 bases, V lost 6 bases, and 9 bases had no gene match.

This clone was counted between two and nine times. CDR3: CATSGQTYEQYF. As DNA, the CDR3 is TGTGCCACCAGCGGACAGACCTACGAGCAGTACTTC. V is TRBV15 and J is TRBJ2-7, with D possibly TRBD1 on 6 matching bases. Germline loops: CDR1 LNHNV, CDR2 YYDKDF (reference sequence). Trimming stripped 5 bases from V and 2 bases from J, with 7 bases between. CDR3 size: 12 residues.

The V gene is TRBV5-5, the J gene TRBJ2-7, with a tentative D call TRBD2 (5 bases). The CDR3 is 15 amino acids. Germline loops: CDR1 SGHKS, CDR2 YYEKEE (reference sequence). Trimming removed 3 bases at V and 4 bases at J, with 17 bases between. Here the CDR3 DNA reads TGTGCCAGCAGCTGGGAGCCAATCGGGATATACGAGCAGTACTTC. This encodes CASSWEPIGIYEQYF.

Here the CDR3 reads CASSPLDRKGRYNEQFF. The CDR3 DNA reads as TGTGCCAGCTCACCTCTCGACAGAAAAGGCCGGTACAATGAGCAGTTCTTC. The chain is built from TRBV18 and TRBJ2-1; weak D call: TRBD1 (5 bases). The CDR3 is 17 amino acids. Looked up from germline, CDR1 is KGHSH and CDR2 is LQKENI. Deletions cut 3 bases from V and 4 bases from J, with 19 bases between.

The V and J genes are TRBV3-1 (or the pseudogene TRBV3-2) and TRBJ1-1; D unresolved. V was cut by 1 base and J by 1 base, with 7 bases left in between. The CDR3 consists of 14 residues. CDR1 LGHDT and CDR2 YNNKEL come from the germline V gene (reference sequence). The CDR3 loop reads CASSQVGGNTEAFF. CDR3 DNA sequence: TGTGCCAGCAGCCAAGTCGGAGGGAACACTGAAGCTTTCTTT.

The chain joins TRBV28 to TRBJ2-5; D unresolved. The V gene's germline CDR1 is MDHEN and CDR2 SYDVKM. CDR3 length: 13 residues. Between the trimmed V and J ends, which lost 3 bases and 7 bases, there was a span of 12 bases. The DNA for the CDR3 is TGTGCCAGCAGTTTGGGCAGATCGAGGACCCAGTACTTC. Its translation: CASSLGRSRTQYF.

V is TRBV27 and J is TRBJ2-1, with 15 nucleotides matching TRBD2. Trimming removed 5 bases from V and 2 bases from J; junction bases left unmatched: 4. The CDR3 consists of 17 residues. The germline V gene encodes CDR1 MNHEY and CDR2 SMNVEV (reference sequence). In nucleotides, the CDR3 is TGTGCCAGCAGTCGCGGACTAGCGGGAGGGCCCTACAATGAGCAGTTCTTC. It translates to CASSRGLAGGPYNEQFF.

This clone appeared a single time. This CDR3 reads CATSRGTSGNTDTQYF. CDR3 DNA: TGTGCCACCAGCAGAGGGACTAGCGGAAACACAGATACGCAGTATTTT. V is TRBV15 and J is TRBJ2-3; 10 bases agree with TRBD2. Per germline, CDR1 LNHNV and CDR2 YYDKDF (reference sequence). The V segment lost 1 base and the J segment 2 bases; nucleotides outside the gene matches: 3. The CDR3 is 16 residues long.

The rearrangement joins TRBV11-2 to TRBJ1-2; D gene uncertain. Looked up from germline, CDR1 is SGHAT and CDR2 is FQNNGV. V lost 3 bases and J 11 bases, leaving 13 bases between the germline ends. The CDR3 loop spans 12 amino acids. CDR3 DNA: TGTGCCAGCAGCTTCTTGCGACTTCCTTACACCTTC. It translates to CASSFLRLPYTF.

The chain joins TRBV10-3 to TRBJ2-2, with 7 positions matching TRBD2. Germline CDR1 is ENHRY and CDR2 is SYGVKD. The CDR3 length is 14 residues. Unmatched junction bases numbered 8, after V lost 8 bases and J lost 5 bases. CDR3 DNA: TGTGCCATCGCGAACCCCGGGGGGACCGGGGAGCTGTTTTTT. Amino acid sequence: CAIANPGGTGELFF.

The chain uses TRBV2 and TRBJ2-5, with 8 bases lining up with TRBD2. Germline V lookup: CDR1 SNHLY, CDR2 FYNNEI. The ends lost 7 bases at V and 4 bases at J; junction bases unmatched: 11. The CDR3 extends over 15 amino acids. The CDR3 spells CASTITRGAGETQYF. CDR3 sequence (DNA): TGTGCCAGCACGATCACGCGGGGGGCGGGAGAGACCCAGTACTTC. Full variable domain (remainder filled in from reference TRBV2 and TRBJ2-5): EPEVTQTPSHQVTQMGQEVILRCVPISNHLYFYWYRQILGQKVEFLVSFYNNEISEKSEIFDDQFSVERPDGSNFTLKIRSTKLEDSAMYFCASTITRGAGETQYFGPGTRLLVL.

The V and J genes are TRBV30 and TRBJ2-2; 8 nucleotides align to TRBD1. This CDR3 contains 15 residues. The germline V gene encodes CDR1 GTSNPN and CDR2 SVGIG (reference sequence). The ends lost 3 bases at V and 6 bases at J; junction bases unmatched: 9. The DNA for the CDR3 is TGTGCCTGGAGGCCTATCGGACAGGGCTCCGGGGAGCTGTTTTTT. Translated: CAWRPIGQGSGELFF.

Only one count was recorded for this clone. The chain uses TRBV7-2 and TRBJ2-4, with 8 bases matching TRBD1. This CDR3 region has 18 residues. The germline V gene has CDR1 SGHTA and CDR2 FQGNSA. V was clipped by 5 bases and J by 2 bases; unmatched bases: 14. CDR3 DNA: TGTGCCAGCAGCGAAAACCCAGGGGGCGCGATTACCAAAAACATTCAGTACTTC. Amino acid sequence: CASSENPGGAITKNIQYF.

This clone was found a few times. This chain joins TRBV6-5 and TRBJ2-5; D is undetermined. The CDR3 sequence is 13 residues long. CDR1 is MNHEY, CDR2 SVGAGI, per germline. The V end was cut by 2 bases, the J end by 1 base, with 5 bases between. In DNA, the CDR3 is TGTGCCAGCAGTTACCCCAGCCAAGAGACCCAGTACTTC. It translates to CASSYPSQETQYF.

The chain recombines TRBV7-9 with TRBJ2-1; the match to TRBD1 covers 12 bases. CDR1 is SEHNR and CDR2 is FQNEAQ in the germline V gene (reference sequence). This CDR3 spans 18 amino acids. The junction had 20 bases not matched to a gene; V was cut back by 5 bases and J by 12 bases. The DNA for the CDR3 is TGTGCCAGCAGCCTAAGAGGTTGGGGGGACAGGGGGCGCGTGTCGCAGTTCTTC. Translation gives CASSLRGWGDRGRVSQFF.

This clone was seen a few times. The chain joins TRBV3-1 (or the pseudogene TRBV3-2) to TRBJ2-1, with D possibly TRBD2 on 6 matching bases. Germline V gene data show CDR1 as LGHDT and CDR2 as YNNKEL (reference sequence). The V end lost 0 bases, the J end lost 5 bases, and 11 bases lay between the germline ends. The CDR3 sequence is 15 residues long. The CDR3 is CASSQDTGSNNEQFF. The CDR3 DNA follows: TGTGCCAGCAGCCAAGATACCGGGAGTAACAATGAGCAGTTCTTC.

The chain recombines TRBV18 with TRBJ1-2, with TRBD1 as a possible D gene (5 bases). Germline V gene sequence: CDR1 KGHSH, CDR2 LQKENI. The CDR3 covers 15 residues. V was clipped by 3 bases and J by 1 base, with 12 bases between them. The CDR3 DNA reads as TGTGCCAGCTCACCGTCTCCCAGGGTTAACTATGGCTACACCTTC. It translates to CASSPSPRVNYGYTF.

J is TRBJ2-5 and V is TRBV5-1; TRBD1 matches 9 bases. CDR3 length: 17 amino acids. V lost 0 bases to trimming and J lost 5 bases; unmatched junction nucleotides: 11. The germline V gene has CDR1 SGHRS and CDR2 YFSETQ. This CDR3 is CASSLGAIGTGLETQYF. The CDR3 nucleotides read TGCGCCAGCAGCTTGGGGGCCATCGGGACAGGGCTGGAGACCCAGTACTTC.

This clone came up once. V is TRBV12-3 or TRBV12-4 and J is TRBJ1-1; no clear D. V shed 4 bases and J shed 7 bases, with 10 bases lying between them. The length of the CDR3 is 12 residues. In DNA form, the CDR3 reads TGTGCCAGCAGTTCGTATCTTATTGAAGCTTTCTTT. This encodes CASSSYLIEAFF.

The V gene is TRBV5-1, the J gene TRBJ2-5; the D gene is possibly TRBD2 (5 bases). The V end was cut by 1 base, the J end by 5 bases, with 6 bases between. This CDR3 is built from 12 residues. CDR1 and CDR2 (germline): SGHRS, YFSETQ. CDR3 region: CASSLTGETQYF. The CDR3 bases are TGCGCCAGCAGCTTGACGGGGGAGACCCAGTACTTC. The full variable domain, rest sourced from reference TRBV5-1 and TRBJ2-5, is KAGVTQTPRYLIKTRGQQVTLSCSPISGHRSVSWYQQTPGQGLQFLFEYFSETQRNKGNFPGRFSGRQFSNSRSEMNVSTLELGDSALYLCASSLTGETQYFGPGTRLLVL.

The V call is TRBV14, the J call TRBJ2-1; 12 nucleotides align to TRBD2. The CDR3 contains 15 residues. V gave up 4 bases and J gave up 6 bases; unmatched junction bases: 4. CDR1 is SGHDN and CDR2 is FVKESK in the germline V gene. The CDR3 loop is CASSRTSGALNEQFF. Here the CDR3 DNA reads TGTGCCAGCAGCCGGACTAGCGGGGCTCTCAATGAGCAGTTCTTC.

The chain has TRBV2 and TRBJ1-1; D may be TRBD1 (6 bases). Germline CDR1 is SNHLY and CDR2 is FYNNEI. V lost 1 base to trimming and J lost 11 bases, with 17 bases between them. The CDR3 length is 14 residues. This CDR3 is CASSEDRVRSAAFF. The CDR3 DNA follows: TGTGCCAGCAGTGAAGACAGGGTGAGGTCGGCGGCTTTCTTT.

J is TRBJ2-3 and V is TRBV2, with D tentatively TRBD1 (6 bases). This CDR3 spans 15 amino acids. Germline CDR1 and CDR2: SNHLY and FYNNEI. Trimming took 5 bases from V and 3 from J, leaving 15 bases between them. In DNA, the CDR3 is TGTGCCAGCAGTAAAAGACAGGTCAGAACAGATACGCAGTATTTT. Protein sequence: CASSKRQVRTDTQYF.

The chain employs TRBV27 and TRBJ2-6; D is possibly TRBD2 (6 bases). V dropped 11 bases and J dropped 2 bases, with 13 bases sitting between them. This CDR3 has 14 amino acids. The germline V gene has CDR1 MNHEY and CDR2 SMNVEV (reference sequence). CDR3: CACRRGPGANVLTF. CDR3 bases: TGTGCCTGCCGGCGGGGCCCTGGGGCCAACGTCCTGACTTTC.